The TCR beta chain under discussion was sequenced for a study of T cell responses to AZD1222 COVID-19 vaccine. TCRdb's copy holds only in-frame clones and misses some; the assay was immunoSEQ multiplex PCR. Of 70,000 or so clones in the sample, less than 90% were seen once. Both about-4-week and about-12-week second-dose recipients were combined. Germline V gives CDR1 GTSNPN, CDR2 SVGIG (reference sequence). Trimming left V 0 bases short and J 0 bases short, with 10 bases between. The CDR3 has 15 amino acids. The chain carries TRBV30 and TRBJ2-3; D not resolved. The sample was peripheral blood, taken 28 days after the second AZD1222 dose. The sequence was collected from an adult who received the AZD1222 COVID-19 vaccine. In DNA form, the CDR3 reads TGTGCCTGGAGTGTATACGGATCGAGCACAGATACGCAGTATTTT. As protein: CAWSVYGSSTDTQYF.